This record concerns one T cell receptor (beta chain) sequence. As yet, its antigen is unknown. Treg sorting used a CD4+CD25+CD127-/low gate. V was cut by 6 bases and J by 4 bases, with 15 bases left in between. In germline, CDR1 is MRHNA, CDR2 SNTAGT. This CDR3 region has 14 residues. Constant-region reverse primers amplified full-length variable regions, followed by semi-nested Nested Universal Primer A PCR. A single record per CDR3 protein comes from TCRdb applying MiXCR to the 5' RACE reads. The sample has around 50,000 distinct CDR3 sequences, roughly 28% seen once. Broader study findings: Tumor memory CD4+ T cell TCR gene usage clustered with blood and lymph node memory CD4+ cells and lymph node naive CD4+ cells. Whole repertoires were not studied in the larger cohort, only one V-J beta rearrangement. Tumor Tregs overlapped most with tumor, then blood, naive CD4+ cells.

The chain joins TRBV6-4 to TRBJ1-2; D not certain. This TCR was recovered from a female donor with breast cancer. The sequenced sample consisted of tumor-infiltrating Tregs sorted from the breast tumor. The CDR3 loop is CASRPVPGGYGYTF. DNA of the CDR3: TGTGCCAGCAGACCGGTGCCCGGAGGCTATGGCTACACCTTC.